This TCR beta chain was captured by sequencing in a study of T-cell reconstitution after alpha-beta-depleted transplantation in children. Study-level points and caveats: Several hundred expanded graft clones reportedly supplied alpha-beta T cells about two months after transplant. There were some patients whose high TCRbeta diversity at day 60 came from surviving recipient T cells and thymic progenitors.

Unique molecular identifiers tagged the TCRbeta library. TCRdb fed the PCR reads into MiXCR, producing one record per CDR3 protein. The sample lists about 1,000,000 distinct CDR3 sequences, less than 30% occurring once. A word on this clonotype: The target antigen is unknown.

Germline values: CDR1 SGHRS, CDR2 YFSETQ. The length of the CDR3 is 16 residues. Trimming stripped 1 base from V and 0 bases from J, with 8 bases between. This chain connects TRBV5-1 to TRBJ2-6; D is unclear. This material consisted of PBMCs, mostly from graft donor cells, taken 360 days after TCRalphabeta/CD19-depleted stem cell transplant. The receptor was derived from a boy in the first two years of life who had a stem cell transplant for SCID, so the T cells may come from the graft donor. CDR3 bases: TGCGCCAGCAGCTTGCTCCCAGGCTCTGGGGCCAACGTCCTGACTTTC. Its protein is CASSLLPGSGANVLTF.